This TCR beta chain is drawn from a study of blood T cell repertoires in COVID-19. Produced via immunoSEQ multiplex PCR; TCRdb's table is partial and in-frame only. The table includes about 360,000 clones, 70% to 90% detected once. This TCR was sampled from a woman aged 55-69 years with COVID-19, enrolled during active disease. The specimen was peripheral blood.

The CDR3 reads CAWLGLAGYTDTQYF. CDR3 DNA sequence: TGTGCCTGGTTGGGGCTAGCGGGGTACACAGATACGCAGTATTTT. V is TRBV30 and J is TRBJ2-3, with TRBD2 matching 9 bases. The CDR3 is 15 amino acids. Germline V gene sequence: CDR1 GTSNPN, CDR2 SVGIG (reference sequence). V trimming: 5 bases; J trimming: 2 bases; junction bases outside the gene matches: 8. The full variable domain, in which reference TRBV30 and TRBJ2-3 provide the parts outside the CDR3, is SQTIHQWPATLVQPVGSPLSLECTVEGTSNPNLYWYRQAAGRGLQLLFYSVGIGQISSEVPQNLSASRPQDRQFILSSKKLLLSDSGFYLCAWLGLAGYTDTQYFGPGTRLTVL.